This TCR beta chain appears in the sequencing data of a study of T cell responses to AZD1222 COVID-19 vaccine. The study's findings and limits: Distributed over spike, vaccine-associated CD4 TCRs predominated at 160-218 and 743-854.

The CDR3 extends over 15 amino acids. V gave up 0 bases and J gave up 1 base, with 4 bases separating them. Germline assignment: CDR1 SGHTA and CDR2 FQGTGA. Produced via immunoSEQ multiplex PCR; TCRdb's table is partial and in-frame only. Among roughly 200,000 clones, around 94% were seen once, and the ten largest hold around 1.8%. For this clone: Antigen unknown.

J is TRBJ2-6 and V is TRBV7-3; D remains ambiguous. The TCR was taken from an adult who received the MenACWY meningococcal vaccine as a control. The sequencing used peripheral blood, collected 28 days after the second dose of the MenACWY control vaccine. This CDR3 reads CASSLTVSGANVLTF. CDR3 DNA sequence: TGTGCCAGCAGCTTAACGGTATCTGGGGCCAACGTCCTGACTTTC.